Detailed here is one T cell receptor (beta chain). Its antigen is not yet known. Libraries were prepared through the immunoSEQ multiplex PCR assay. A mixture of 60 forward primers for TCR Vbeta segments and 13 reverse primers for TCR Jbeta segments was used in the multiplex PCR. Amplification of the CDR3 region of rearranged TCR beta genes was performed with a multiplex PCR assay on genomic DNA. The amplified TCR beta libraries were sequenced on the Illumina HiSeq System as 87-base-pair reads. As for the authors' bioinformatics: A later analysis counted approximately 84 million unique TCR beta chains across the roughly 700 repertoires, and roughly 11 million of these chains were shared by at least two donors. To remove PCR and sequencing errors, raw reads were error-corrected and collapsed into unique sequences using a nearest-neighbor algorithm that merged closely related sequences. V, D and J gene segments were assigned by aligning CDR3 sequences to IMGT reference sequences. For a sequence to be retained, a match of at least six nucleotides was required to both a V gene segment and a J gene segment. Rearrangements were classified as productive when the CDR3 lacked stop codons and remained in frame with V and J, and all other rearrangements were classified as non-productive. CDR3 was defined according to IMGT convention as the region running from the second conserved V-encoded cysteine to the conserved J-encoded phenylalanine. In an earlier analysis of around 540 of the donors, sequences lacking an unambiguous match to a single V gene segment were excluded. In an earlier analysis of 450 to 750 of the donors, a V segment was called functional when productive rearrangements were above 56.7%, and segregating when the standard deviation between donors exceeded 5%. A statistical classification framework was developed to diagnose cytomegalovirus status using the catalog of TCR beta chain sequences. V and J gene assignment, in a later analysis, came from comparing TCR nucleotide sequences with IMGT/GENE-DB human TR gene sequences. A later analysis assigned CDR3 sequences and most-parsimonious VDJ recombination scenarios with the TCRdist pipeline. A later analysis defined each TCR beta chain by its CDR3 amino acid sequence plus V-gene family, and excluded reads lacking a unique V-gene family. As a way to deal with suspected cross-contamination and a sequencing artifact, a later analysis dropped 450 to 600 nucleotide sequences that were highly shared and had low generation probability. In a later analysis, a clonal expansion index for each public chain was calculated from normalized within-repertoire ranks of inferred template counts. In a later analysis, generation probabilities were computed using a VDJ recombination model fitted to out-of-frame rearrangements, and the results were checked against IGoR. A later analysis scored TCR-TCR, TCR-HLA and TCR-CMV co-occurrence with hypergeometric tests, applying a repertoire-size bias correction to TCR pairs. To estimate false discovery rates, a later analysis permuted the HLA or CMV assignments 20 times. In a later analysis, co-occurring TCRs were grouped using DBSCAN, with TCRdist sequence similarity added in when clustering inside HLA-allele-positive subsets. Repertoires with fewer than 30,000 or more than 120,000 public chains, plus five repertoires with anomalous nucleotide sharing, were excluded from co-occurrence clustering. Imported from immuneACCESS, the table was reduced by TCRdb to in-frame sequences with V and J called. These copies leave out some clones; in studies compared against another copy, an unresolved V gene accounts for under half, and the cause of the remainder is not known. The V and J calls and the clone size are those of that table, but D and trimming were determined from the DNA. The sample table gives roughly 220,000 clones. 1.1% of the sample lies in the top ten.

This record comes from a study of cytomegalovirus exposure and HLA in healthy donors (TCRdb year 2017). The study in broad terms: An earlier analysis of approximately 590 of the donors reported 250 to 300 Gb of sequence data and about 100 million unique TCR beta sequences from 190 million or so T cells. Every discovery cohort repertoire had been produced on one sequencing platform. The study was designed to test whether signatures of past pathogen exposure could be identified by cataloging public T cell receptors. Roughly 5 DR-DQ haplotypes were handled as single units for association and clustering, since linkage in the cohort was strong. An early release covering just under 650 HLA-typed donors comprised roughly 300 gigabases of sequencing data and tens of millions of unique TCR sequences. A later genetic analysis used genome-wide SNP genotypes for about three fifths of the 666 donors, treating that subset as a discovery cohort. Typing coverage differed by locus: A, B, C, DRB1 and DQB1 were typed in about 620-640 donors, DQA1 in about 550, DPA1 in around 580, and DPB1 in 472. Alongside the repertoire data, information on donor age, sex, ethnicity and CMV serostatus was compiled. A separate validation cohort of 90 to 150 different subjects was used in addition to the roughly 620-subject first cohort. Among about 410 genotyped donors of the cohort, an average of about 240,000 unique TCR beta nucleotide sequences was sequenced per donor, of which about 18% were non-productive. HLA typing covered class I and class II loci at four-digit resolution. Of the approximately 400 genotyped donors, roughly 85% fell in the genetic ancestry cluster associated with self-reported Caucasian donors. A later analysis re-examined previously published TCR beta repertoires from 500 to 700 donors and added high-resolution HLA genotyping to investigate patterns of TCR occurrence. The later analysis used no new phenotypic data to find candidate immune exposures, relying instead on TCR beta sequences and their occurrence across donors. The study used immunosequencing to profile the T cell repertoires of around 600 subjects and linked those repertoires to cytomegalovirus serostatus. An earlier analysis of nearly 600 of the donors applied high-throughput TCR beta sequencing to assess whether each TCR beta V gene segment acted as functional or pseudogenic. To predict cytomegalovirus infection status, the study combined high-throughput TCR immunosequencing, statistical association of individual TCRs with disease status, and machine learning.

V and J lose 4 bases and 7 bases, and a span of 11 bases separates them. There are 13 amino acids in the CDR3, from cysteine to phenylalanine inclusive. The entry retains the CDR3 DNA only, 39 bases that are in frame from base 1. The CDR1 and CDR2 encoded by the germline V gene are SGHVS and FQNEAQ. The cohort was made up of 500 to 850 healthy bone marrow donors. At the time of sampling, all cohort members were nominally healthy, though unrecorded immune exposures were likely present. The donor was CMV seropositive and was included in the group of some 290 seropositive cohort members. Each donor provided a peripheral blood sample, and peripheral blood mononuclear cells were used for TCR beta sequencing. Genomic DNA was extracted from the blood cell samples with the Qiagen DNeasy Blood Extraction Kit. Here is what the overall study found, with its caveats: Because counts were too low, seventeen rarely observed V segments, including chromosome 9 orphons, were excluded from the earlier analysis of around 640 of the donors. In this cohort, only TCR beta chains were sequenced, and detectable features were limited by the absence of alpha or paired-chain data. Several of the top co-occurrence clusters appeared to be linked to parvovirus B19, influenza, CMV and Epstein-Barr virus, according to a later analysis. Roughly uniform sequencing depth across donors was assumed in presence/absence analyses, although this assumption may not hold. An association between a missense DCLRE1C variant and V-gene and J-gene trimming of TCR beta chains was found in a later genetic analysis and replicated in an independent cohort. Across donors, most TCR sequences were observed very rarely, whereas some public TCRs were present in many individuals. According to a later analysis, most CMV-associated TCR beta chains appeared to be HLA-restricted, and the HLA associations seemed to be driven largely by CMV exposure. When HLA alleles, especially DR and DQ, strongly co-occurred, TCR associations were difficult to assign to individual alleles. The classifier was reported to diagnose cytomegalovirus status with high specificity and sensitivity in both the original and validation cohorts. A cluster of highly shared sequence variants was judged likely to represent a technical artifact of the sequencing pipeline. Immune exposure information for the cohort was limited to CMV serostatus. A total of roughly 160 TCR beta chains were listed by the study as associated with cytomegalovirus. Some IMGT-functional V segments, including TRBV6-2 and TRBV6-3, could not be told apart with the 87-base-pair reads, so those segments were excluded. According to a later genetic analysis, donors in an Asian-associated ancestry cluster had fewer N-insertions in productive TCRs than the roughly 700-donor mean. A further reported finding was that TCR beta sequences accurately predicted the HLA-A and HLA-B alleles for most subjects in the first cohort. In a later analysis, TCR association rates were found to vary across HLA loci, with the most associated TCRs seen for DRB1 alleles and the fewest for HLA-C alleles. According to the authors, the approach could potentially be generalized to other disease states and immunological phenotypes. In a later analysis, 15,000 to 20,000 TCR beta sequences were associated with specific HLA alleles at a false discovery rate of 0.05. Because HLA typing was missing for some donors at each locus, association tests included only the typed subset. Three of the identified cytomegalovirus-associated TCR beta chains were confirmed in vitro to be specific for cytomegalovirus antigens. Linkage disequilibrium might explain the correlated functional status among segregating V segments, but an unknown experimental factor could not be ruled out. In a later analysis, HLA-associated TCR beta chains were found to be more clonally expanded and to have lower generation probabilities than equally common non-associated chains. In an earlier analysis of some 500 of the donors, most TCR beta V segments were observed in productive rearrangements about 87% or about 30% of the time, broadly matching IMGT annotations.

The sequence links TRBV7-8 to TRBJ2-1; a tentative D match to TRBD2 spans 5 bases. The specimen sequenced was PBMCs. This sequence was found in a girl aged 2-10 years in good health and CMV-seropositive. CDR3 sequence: CASSSMEENEQFF. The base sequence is TGTGCCAGCAGCTCAATGGAGGAAAATGAGCAGTTCTTC.